These 9 T cell receptor beta chains were all obtained from the same sample, sequenced in a study of chemoradiotherapy in HPV16-positive cancers. Method: immunoSEQ multiplex PCR; TCRdb's copy keeps in-frame clones and lacks some. The sample includes about 24,000 clones, roughly 90% seen only once; the top ten take roughly 17%. Sequenced material: blood, taken from a patient who underwent chemoradiotherapy. All receptors derive from a human donor with HPV-associated anogenital cancer.

This chain uses TRBV27 with TRBJ1-1; tentatively, D is TRBD1 (5 bases). Between the trimmed V and J ends, which lost 6 bases and 1 base, there was a span of 12 bases. CDR3 length: 14 residues. Germline V lookup: CDR1 MNHEY, CDR2 SMNVEV (reference sequence). The CDR3 nucleotides are TGTGCCAGCAGCGAGGGGACGGCGAACACTGAAGCTTTCTTT. It yields the protein CASSEGTANTEAFF.

The gene calls are TRBV5-4 and TRBJ2-3; TRBD2 matches 12 bases. Germline-derived CDR1 and CDR2 are SGHNT and YYREEE (reference sequence). The CDR3 runs 16 residues. J was trimmed by 0 bases and V by 5 bases; bases with no gene match: 4. The CDR3 region has the DNA TGTGCCAGCAGTTTTGGACTAGCGGGGAGCACAGATACGCAGTATTTT. It specifies CASSFGLAGSTDTQYF. The variable domain in full, completed from reference TRBV5-4 and TRBJ2-3, reads ETGVTQSPTHLIKTRGQQVTLRCSSQSGHNTVSWYQQALGQGPQFIFQYYREEENGRGNFPPRFSGLQFPNYSSELNVNALELDDSALYLCASSFGLAGSTDTQYFGPGTRLTVL.

The chain joins TRBV18 to TRBJ1-1; D is unclear. This CDR3 is 13 amino acids long. Germline V gives CDR1 KGHSH, CDR2 LQKENI. The V gene lost 6 bases and the J gene lost 7 bases, with 15 bases spanning the gap. The CDR3 loop reads CASSPTLTVEAFF. As DNA, the CDR3 is TGTGCCAGCTCCCCTACTCTAACAGTTGAAGCTTTCTTT.

This clone was recorded a few times. The chain carries TRBV2 and TRBJ1-1; tentative D call: TRBD1 (6 bases). Germline loops: CDR1 SNHLY, CDR2 FYNNEI. V was clipped by 8 bases and J by 0 bases, with 16 bases between them. The CDR3 covers 15 residues. The CDR3 loop reads CASRGWQGLNTEAFF. DNA of the CDR3: TGTGCCAGCCGAGGGTGGCAGGGGTTGAACACTGAAGCTTTCTTT. The full variable domain, in which reference TRBV2 and TRBJ1-1 provide the parts outside the CDR3, is EPEVTQTPSHQVTQMGQEVILRCVPISNHLYFYWYRQILGQKVEFLVSFYNNEISEKSEIFDDQFSVERPDGSNFTLKIRSTKLEDSAMYFCASRGWQGLNTEAFFGQGTRLTVV.

The J gene is TRBJ2-6, the V gene TRBV11-2; D is unclear. With 3 bases removed from V and 0 bases from J, the gap between germline ends came to 15 bases. Per germline, CDR1 SGHAT and CDR2 FQNNGV. The CDR3 runs to 18 residues. The CDR3 DNA sequence: TGTGCCAGCAGCTTTTATGCAGACCTACGCTCTGGGGCCAACGTCCTGACTTTC. This gives the protein CASSFYADLRSGANVLTF.

The V call is TRBV5-5, the J call TRBJ1-6; TRBD1 might be the D (5 bases). The V and J ends lost 7 bases and 9 bases respectively, with 17 bases between them. Germline V gene lookup returns CDR1 SGHKS and CDR2 YYEKEE (reference sequence). There are 14 residues in the CDR3. In DNA form, the CDR3 reads TGTGCCAGCGGGACTTGGGGACCTGGTTCACCCCTCCACTTT. Its protein is CASGTWGPGSPLHF.

The chain recombines TRBV27 with TRBJ2-1; D unclear. Germline V CDR1 and CDR2: MNHEY, SMNVEV (reference sequence). V lost 6 bases and J 0 bases, leaving 9 bases between the germline ends. This CDR3 spans 14 amino acids. The DNA of the CDR3 is TGTGCCAGCAGCGACATTGGCTCCTACAATGAGCAGTTCTTC. Encoded protein: CASSDIGSYNEQFF.

This sequence joins TRBV12-5 and TRBJ1-1; D is possibly TRBD1 (5 bases). The CDR3 extends over 12 amino acids. Trimming pared 1 base from V and 7 bases from J, leaving 7 bases between. The germline V gene encodes CDR1 LGHNT and CDR2 FRNRAP. The DNA for the CDR3 is TGTGCTAGTGGTTTGGGACAGCTTGAAGCTTTCTTT. Its protein product is CASGLGQLEAFF.

The chain recombines TRBV18 with TRBJ1-5; D is uncertain. Germline CDR1 and CDR2: KGHSH and LQKENI. The CDR3 is 15 amino acids. V was cut by 5 bases and J by 0 bases, with 11 bases left in between. This chain's CDR3 is CASSKGVNSNQPQHF. In DNA, the CDR3 is TGTGCCAGCTCAAAGGGTGTGAATAGCAATCAGCCCCAGCATTTT.